The 29 T cell receptor beta chains presented below share a single source sample, sequenced in a study of blood T cell repertoires in COVID-19. The protocol was immunoSEQ multiplex PCR, while the TCRdb copy is restricted to in-frame clones and leaves out a portion. The sample records roughly 140,000 clones, roughly nine tenths being singletons. The specimen was peripheral blood. All receptors come from a woman between 65 and 79 years old with acute or convalescent COVID-19.

V is TRBV3-1 (or the pseudogene TRBV3-2) and J is TRBJ2-1; the match to TRBD1 covers 10 bases. Germline trimming cut 0 bases from V and 7 bases from J; bases unmatched to any gene: 6. There are 16 residues in the CDR3. Germline CDR1 and CDR2: LGHDT and YNNKEL (reference sequence). DNA for the CDR3: TGTGCCAGCAGCCAAGATCTGGGACAGGGGCAGAATGAGCAGTTCTTC. It yields the protein CASSQDLGQGQNEQFF.

The J gene is TRBJ2-7, the V gene TRBV6-5; D is ambiguous. V gave up 2 bases and J gave up 2 bases, with 16 bases separating them. This CDR3 has 16 residues. From germline, CDR1 is MNHEY and CDR2 SVGAGI. The CDR3 DNA follows: TGTGCCAGCAGTTACGGTTTGGCAGGAACAACCTACGAGCAGTACGTC. This translates into CASSYGLAGTTYEQYV.

The chain joins TRBV4-1 to TRBJ1-1; D not certain. V lost 1 base and J lost 4, with 7 bases in between. Per germline, CDR1 MGHRA and CDR2 YSYEKL. CDR3 size: 13 residues. The DNA for the CDR3 is TGCGCCAGCAGCCAAGTTACGGGCACTGAAGCTTTCTTT. Protein: CASSQVTGTEAFF.

The chain links TRBV7-2 to TRBJ1-5; 9 bases line up with TRBD1. The germline V gene encodes CDR1 SGHTA and CDR2 FQGNSA. This CDR3 contains 13 residues. The V gene end was trimmed by 8 bases and the J gene end by 3 bases; junction bases not matched to a gene: 2. The CDR3 sequence is CASGTGINQPQHF. In DNA form, the CDR3 reads TGTGCCAGCGGGACAGGGATCAATCAGCCCCAGCATTTT.

This chain joins TRBV3-1 (or the pseudogene TRBV3-2) and TRBJ2-1; 7 bases agree with TRBD2. The CDR3 is 15 amino acids. Germline CDR1 is LGHDT and CDR2 is YNNKEL (reference sequence). The ends lost 4 bases at V and 1 base at J; junction bases unmatched: 4. In nucleotides, the CDR3 is TGTGCCAGCAGCCCCTCTAGCGGATCCTACAATGAGCAGTTCTTC. This encodes CASSPSSGSYNEQFF.

The chain has TRBV6-5 and TRBJ1-6; 8 bases line up with TRBD1. This CDR3 is 14 amino acids long. Germline CDR1 is MNHEY and CDR2 is SVGAGI. The V gene end was trimmed by 5 bases and the J gene end by 9 bases; junction bases not matched to a gene: 6. The CDR3 is CASSHGQGGSPLHF. For the CDR3, the DNA is TGTGCCAGCAGTCATGGACAGGGCGGTTCACCCCTCCACTTT.

V gene TRBV18 combines with J gene TRBJ2-5; 7 nucleotides align to TRBD1. V gave up 8 bases and J gave up 0 bases; unmatched junction bases: 0. Germline values: CDR1 KGHSH, CDR2 LQKENI. CDR3 length: 12 residues. The CDR3: CASTGDQETQYF. The CDR3 DNA follows: TGTGCCAGCACAGGGGACCAAGAGACCCAGTACTTC.

This clone was counted only a few times. The chain combines TRBV6-2 or TRBV6-3 with TRBJ1-5; 8 nucleotides align to TRBD1. The V gene end was trimmed by 3 bases and the J gene end by 3 bases; junction bases not matched to a gene: 13. CDR3 length: 18 residues. Germline-derived CDR1 and CDR2 are MNHEY and SVGEGT. The CDR3 DNA reads TGTGCCAGCAGTTATACTACAGGGGGGCTTCTCCCCAATCAGCCCCAGCATTTT. This sequence encodes CASSYTTGGLLPNQPQHF.

This rearrangement joins TRBV4-1 to TRBJ1-5; TRBD1 aligns across 10 bases. The V and J ends lost 1 base and 2 bases, in that order; junction bases with no gene match: 5. The CDR3 length is 17 residues. The germline CDR1 and CDR2 sequences are MGHRA and YSYEKL. CDR3 loop: CASSQATGGPGNQPQHF. DNA of the CDR3: TGCGCCAGCAGCCAAGCGACAGGGGGCCCGGGCAATCAGCCCCAGCATTTT.

This rearrangement joins TRBV6-4 to TRBJ2-3; 15 nucleotides align to TRBD2. CDR3 length: 15 amino acids. The junction had 2 bases not matched to a gene; V was cut back by 6 bases and J by 4 bases. Germline values: CDR1 MRHNA, CDR2 SNTAGT. CDR3 residues: CASRGLAGGADTQYF. Here the CDR3 DNA reads TGTGCCAGCAGGGGACTAGCGGGGGGTGCAGATACGCAGTATTTT.

The CDR3 is CASSYFSTSGETQYF. In DNA, the CDR3 is TGTGCCAGCAGCTATTTCTCGACGTCGGGGGAGACCCAGTACTTC. The chain employs TRBV7-2 and TRBJ2-5, with D possibly TRBD2 on 5 matching bases. The V gene's germline CDR1 is SGHTA and CDR2 FQGNSA. With 4 bases removed from V and 5 bases from J, the gap between germline ends came to 17 bases. This CDR3 region has 15 residues.

The rearrangement joins TRBV27 to TRBJ2-7; 7 bases map to TRBD1. This CDR3 contains 15 residues. Germline V gene sequence: CDR1 MNHEY, CDR2 SMNVEV (reference sequence). With V trimmed by 6 bases and J by 2 bases, 10 bases remained unmatched. The CDR3 DNA sequence: TGTGCCAGCAGAGGGGTCGGGACAGCCCCCTACGAGCAGTACGTC. Residues: CASRGVGTAPYEQYV.

The rearrangement uses TRBV13 and TRBJ2-7, with TRBD1 matching over 7 bases. V dropped 5 bases and J dropped 7; count of bases not matched to a gene: 8. Germline assignment: CDR1 PRHDT and CDR2 FYEKMQ (reference sequence). The CDR3 runs 13 residues. The CDR3 spells CASSRQGSGEQYF. The CDR3 nucleotides read TGTGCCAGCAGCCGACAGGGATCTGGGGAGCAGTACTTC.

Written as DNA, the CDR3 is TGTGCCAGCAGCTTAGATACCTGGGGGTGGGGGCCCTACAATGAGCAGTTCTTC. It yields the protein CASSLDTWGWGPYNEQFF. This chain joins TRBV7-9 and TRBJ2-1, with D perhaps TRBD1 (6 bases). Trimming took off 1 base at V and 2 bases at J, with 18 bases between the two ends. The CDR3 is made up of 18 amino acids. The germline V gene has CDR1 SEHNR and CDR2 FQNEAQ (reference sequence).

This rearrangement joins TRBV9 to TRBJ1-1, with 7 bases fitting TRBD1. CDR1 and CDR2 from the germline V gene are SGDLS and YYNGEE. The CDR3 loop spans 20 amino acids. Unmatched junction bases numbered 20, after V lost 0 bases and J lost 3 bases. The CDR3 coding sequence is TGTGCCAGCAGCGTAGGGGTCTCTCAGACAGGGTACCTAAGGGACACTGAAGCTTTCTTT. Translated, it gives CASSVGVSQTGYLRDTEAFF.

The chain is built from TRBV27 and TRBJ1-5, with TRBD1 as a possible D gene (6 bases). With 3 bases removed from V and 7 bases from J, the gap between germline ends came to 16 bases. Germline V lookup: CDR1 MNHEY, CDR2 SMNVEV (reference sequence). CDR3 length: 15 residues. CDR3 region: CASSFDGHGQQPQHF. The CDR3 region has the DNA TGTGCCAGCAGTTTCGACGGACACGGACAGCAGCCCCAGCATTTT.

This chain connects TRBV6-5 to TRBJ1-1; D remains unclear. This CDR3 spans 13 amino acids. Germline V gene data show CDR1 as MNHEY and CDR2 as SVGAGI. The V end lost 6 bases, the J end lost 8 bases, and 16 bases lay between the germline ends. In nucleotides, the CDR3 is TGTGCCAGCAGCCGTATCGGCGCGGGGGAAGCTTTCTTT. It translates to CASSRIGAGEAFF.

The V call is TRBV4-1, the J call TRBJ1-1, with D perhaps matching TRBD1 (6 bases). Germline V gene lookup returns CDR1 MGHRA and CDR2 YSYEKL. V was shortened by 2 bases and J by 4 bases, with 17 bases between the two germline ends. The CDR3 has 16 residues. The CDR3 nucleotides read TGCGCCAGCAGCCAACACAGGGTGAAAAAATTCACTGAAGCTTTCTTT. Amino acids: CASSQHRVKKFTEAFF.

The J gene is TRBJ2-4, the V gene TRBV10-1, with a tentative D call TRBD2 (6 bases). With 4 bases removed from V and 11 bases from J, the gap between germline ends came to 15 bases. CDR1 and CDR2 from the germline V gene are WNHNN and SYGVQD (reference sequence). The CDR3 sequence is 13 residues long. The CDR3 nucleotides are TGCGCCAGCAGTGGTAAGGTGACGGGGGTTCAGTACTTC. Protein sequence: CASSGKVTGVQYF.

The chain couples TRBV27 to TRBJ2-1, with 7 bases aligning to TRBD1. This CDR3 region has 13 residues. V shed 3 bases, J shed 8 bases, and the junction held 4 bases outside the gene matches. Germline-derived CDR1 and CDR2 are MNHEY and SMNVEV (reference sequence). The CDR3 here is CASSLDRRYEQFF. CDR3 bases: TGTGCCAGCAGTTTGGACAGGCGGTATGAGCAGTTCTTC.

The chain uses TRBV28 and TRBJ2-2; 9 bases agree with TRBD1. Trimming cost V 7 bases and J 6 bases; bases outside gene matches: 12. CDR1 MDHEN and CDR2 SYDVKM come from the germline V gene. This CDR3 region has 16 residues. The DNA for the CDR3 is TGTGCCAGCAATGAGGCCGGGACAGGGAAAGCCGGGGAGCTGTTTTTT. Its protein is CASNEAGTGKAGELFF.

J is TRBJ2-3 and V is TRBV6-5, with 9 bases fitting TRBD1. The J segment lost 3 bases and the V segment lost 6 bases, leaving 7 bases of the junction unmatched. The CDR3 has 15 amino acids. Germline V CDR1 and CDR2: MNHEY, SVGAGI. Written as DNA, the CDR3 is TGTGCCAGCAGGAACCGGGACAGGGTAACAGATACGCAGTATTTT. It codes for CASRNRDRVTDTQYF.

The chain couples TRBV6-2 or TRBV6-3 to TRBJ2-5; TRBD2 matches 9 bases. CDR1 is MNHEY, CDR2 SVGEGT, per germline. V trimming: 2 bases; J trimming: 4 bases; junction bases outside the gene matches: 8. The CDR3 sequence is 16 residues long. CDR3 loop: CASSYGSGGRRETQYF. CDR3 bases: TGTGCCAGCAGTTACGGTAGCGGGGGCCGCCGAGAGACCCAGTACTTC.

J is TRBJ1-5 and V is TRBV4-2; tentative D call: TRBD1 (6 bases). This CDR3 has 16 residues. CDR1 is LGHNA and CDR2 is YNFKEQ in the germline V gene. V lost 0 bases and J 7 bases, leaving 16 bases between the germline ends. The DNA of the CDR3 is TGTGCCAGCAGCCAAGAGGGCTTAGGGGGTTCCCAGCCCCAGCATTTT. It yields the protein CASSQEGLGGSQPQHF.

The V gene is TRBV19, the J gene TRBJ2-3; TRBD2 matches 7 bases. Trimming at V came to 2 bases and at J to 0 bases, leaving 5 bases not matched to a gene. Per the germline V gene, CDR1 is LNHDA and CDR2 is SQIVND (reference sequence). The CDR3 covers 16 residues. Here the CDR3 reads CASSIPSGPSTDTQYF. CDR3 DNA: TGTGCCAGTAGTATACCTAGCGGTCCTAGCACAGATACGCAGTATTTT.

This chain uses TRBV28 with TRBJ1-4, with a tentative D call TRBD1 (5 bases). This CDR3 contains 18 residues. V lost 4 bases, J lost 6 bases, and 24 bases lay in between. Germline V gene lookup returns CDR1 MDHEN and CDR2 SYDVKM. The CDR3 bases are TGTGCCAGCAGTTACGGGACTAACGATTACCACTGGGATGAAAAACTGTTTTTT. Its translation is CASSYGTNDYHWDEKLFF.

V is TRBV10-3 and J is TRBJ1-1; D gene unclear. Trimming pared 0 bases from V and 4 bases from J, leaving 6 bases between. CDR3 length: 13 residues. Germline assignment: CDR1 ENHRY and CDR2 SYGVKD. The CDR3 bases are TGTGCCATCAGTGAGTCTTACGGCACTGAAGCTTTCTTT. Translation gives CAISESYGTEAFF.

V gene TRBV27 combines with J gene TRBJ1-6, with TRBD1 as a possible D gene (6 bases). Germline V lookup: CDR1 MNHEY, CDR2 SMNVEV (reference sequence). The CDR3 runs 15 residues. V gave up 3 bases and J gave up 6 bases, with 12 bases separating them. The CDR3 DNA reads as TGTGCCAGCAGTTTCGGGCAGGGGAGTAATTCACCCCTCCACTTT. This translates into CASSFGQGSNSPLHF.

The rearrangement uses TRBV3-1 (or the pseudogene TRBV3-2) and TRBJ1-3, with 7 bases lining up with TRBD1. V shed 4 bases and J 3 bases; nucleotides not matched to a gene: 6. The CDR3 covers 15 residues. The germline gives CDR1 LGHDT, CDR2 YNNKEL (reference sequence). CDR3: CASSLTGAGGNTIYF. CDR3 in DNA: TGTGCCAGCAGCCTCACAGGGGCTGGTGGAAACACCATATATTTT.